The sequence of this TCR beta chain was determined in a study of blood T cell repertoires in COVID-19. Study-wide background: The study drew acute and convalescent COVID-19 samples from the United States, Italy and Spain. PBMCs, B-cell-depleted T cells, or T cells provided the cDNA or gDNA that made up the material.

The CDR3 length is 18 residues. Germline CDR1 ENHRY, CDR2 SYGVKD. V was clipped by 3 bases and J by 3 bases; unmatched bases: 9. Per the study methods: Amplification with reference gene primers provided the estimates of nucleated cell counts. Clones were read by immunoSEQ multiplex PCR, and TCRdb kept only the in-frame ones, dropping some. Clone size and the V and J calls come from that table; the DNA yielded D and trimming. Of roughly 27,000 clones in the sample, around nine tenths were seen once. Sequenced: peripheral blood. The sequence came from a human donor with active COVID-19. The donor label of this sample is uncertain. The gene calls are TRBV10-3 and TRBJ2-5; TRBD2 agrees at 14 bases. The CDR3 DNA reads TGTGCCATCAGTGAAAGTGGAGGACTAGCGGGAGGAAAAGAGACCCAGTACTTC. Translated: CAISESGGLAGGKETQYF.